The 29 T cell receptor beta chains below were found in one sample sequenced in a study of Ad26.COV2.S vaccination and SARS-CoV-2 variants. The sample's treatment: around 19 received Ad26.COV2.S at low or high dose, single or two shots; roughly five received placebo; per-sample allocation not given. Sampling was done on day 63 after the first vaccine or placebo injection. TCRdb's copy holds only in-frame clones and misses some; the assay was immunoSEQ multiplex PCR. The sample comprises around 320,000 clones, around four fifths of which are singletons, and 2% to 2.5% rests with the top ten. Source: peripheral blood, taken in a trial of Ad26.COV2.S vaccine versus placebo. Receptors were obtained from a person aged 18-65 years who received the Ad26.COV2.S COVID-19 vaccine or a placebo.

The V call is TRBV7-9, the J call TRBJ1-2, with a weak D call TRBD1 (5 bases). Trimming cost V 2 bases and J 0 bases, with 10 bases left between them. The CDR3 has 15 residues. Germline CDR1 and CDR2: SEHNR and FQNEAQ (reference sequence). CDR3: CASSLLGEANYGYTF. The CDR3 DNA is TGTGCCAGCAGCTTATTGGGGGAAGCTAACTATGGCTACACCTTC.

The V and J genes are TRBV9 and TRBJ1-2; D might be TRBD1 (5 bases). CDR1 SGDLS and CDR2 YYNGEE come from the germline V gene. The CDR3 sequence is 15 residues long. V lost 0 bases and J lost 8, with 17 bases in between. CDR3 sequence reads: CASSVDPRDFDGYTF. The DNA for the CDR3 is TGTGCCAGCAGCGTAGATCCCAGGGATTTCGACGGCTACACCTTC.

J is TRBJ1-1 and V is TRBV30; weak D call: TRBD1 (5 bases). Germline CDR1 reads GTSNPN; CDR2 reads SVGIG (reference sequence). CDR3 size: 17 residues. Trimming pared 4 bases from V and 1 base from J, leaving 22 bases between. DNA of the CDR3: TGTGCCTGGACCGGGGACTCCCCGTTGCCCAAGAACACTGAAGCTTTCTTT. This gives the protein CAWTGDSPLPKNTEAFF.

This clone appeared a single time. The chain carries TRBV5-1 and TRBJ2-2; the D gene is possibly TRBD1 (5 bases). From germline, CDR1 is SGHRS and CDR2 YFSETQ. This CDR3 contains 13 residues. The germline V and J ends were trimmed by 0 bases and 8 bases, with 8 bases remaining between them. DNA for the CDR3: TGCGCCAGCAGCTTGGTCAGGGATGGGGAGCTGTTTTTT. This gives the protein CASSLVRDGELFF.

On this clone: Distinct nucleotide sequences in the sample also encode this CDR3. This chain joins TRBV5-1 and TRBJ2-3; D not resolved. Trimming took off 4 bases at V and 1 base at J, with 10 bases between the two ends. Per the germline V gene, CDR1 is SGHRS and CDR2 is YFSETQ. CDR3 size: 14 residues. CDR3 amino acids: CASSLGHGTDTQYF. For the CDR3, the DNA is TGCGCCAGCAGCCTAGGGCACGGCACAGATACGCAGTATTTT.

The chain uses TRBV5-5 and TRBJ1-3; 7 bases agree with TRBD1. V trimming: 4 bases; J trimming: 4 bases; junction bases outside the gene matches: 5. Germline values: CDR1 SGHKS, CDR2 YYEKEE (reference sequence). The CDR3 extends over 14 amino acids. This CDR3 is CASSETGKGNTIYF. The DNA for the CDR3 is TGTGCCAGCAGCGAGACAGGGAAAGGAAACACCATATATTTT.

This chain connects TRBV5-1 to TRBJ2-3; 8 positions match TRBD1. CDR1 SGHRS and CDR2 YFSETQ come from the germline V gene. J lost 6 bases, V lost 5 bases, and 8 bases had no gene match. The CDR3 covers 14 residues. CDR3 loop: CASRRQGSMDTQYF. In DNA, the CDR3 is TGCGCCAGCAGGAGACAGGGGAGTATGGATACGCAGTATTTT.

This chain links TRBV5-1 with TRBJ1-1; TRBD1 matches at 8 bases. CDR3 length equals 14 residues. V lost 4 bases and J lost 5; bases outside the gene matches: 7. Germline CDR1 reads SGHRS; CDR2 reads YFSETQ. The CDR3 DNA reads TGCGCCAGCAGCCCTCATACAGGGGGAACTGAAGCTTTCTTT. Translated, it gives CASSPHTGGTEAFF.

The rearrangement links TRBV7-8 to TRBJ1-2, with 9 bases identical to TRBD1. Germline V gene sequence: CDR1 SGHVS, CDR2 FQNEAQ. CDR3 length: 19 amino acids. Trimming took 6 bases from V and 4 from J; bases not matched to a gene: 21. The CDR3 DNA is TGTGCCAGCAGTCGTCCGGGACAGGGATATGAAACTATGGCCTATGGCTACACCTTC. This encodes CASSRPGQGYETMAYGYTF.

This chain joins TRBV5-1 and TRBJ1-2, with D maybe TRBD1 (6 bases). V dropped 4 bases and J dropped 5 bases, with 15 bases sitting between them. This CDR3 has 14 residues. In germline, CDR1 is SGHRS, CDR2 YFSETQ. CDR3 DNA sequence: TGCGCCAGCAGCCCGGGGGGGCGCGATTATGGCTACACCTTC. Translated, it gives CASSPGGRDYGYTF.

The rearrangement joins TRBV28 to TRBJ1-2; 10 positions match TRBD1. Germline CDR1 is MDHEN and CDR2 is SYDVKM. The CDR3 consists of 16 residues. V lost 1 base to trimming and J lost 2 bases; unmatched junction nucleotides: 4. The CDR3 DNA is TGTGCCAGCAGTTTATCCGGGACAGGGGAAAACTATGGCTACACCTTC. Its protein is CASSLSGTGENYGYTF.

CDR3 region: CASRGAGALDANYGYTF. As DNA, the CDR3 is TGTGCCAGCAGAGGAGCAGGGGCCCTCGATGCTAACTATGGCTACACCTTC. J is TRBJ1-2 and V is TRBV28, with D tentatively TRBD1 (6 bases). Trimming stripped 6 bases from V and 0 bases from J, with 20 bases between. Germline V gene lookup returns CDR1 MDHEN and CDR2 SYDVKM. This CDR3 comprises 17 residues.

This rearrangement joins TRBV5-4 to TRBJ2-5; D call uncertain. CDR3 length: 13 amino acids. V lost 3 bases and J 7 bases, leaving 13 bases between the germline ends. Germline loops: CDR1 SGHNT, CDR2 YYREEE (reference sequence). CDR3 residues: CASSSPTVGTQYF. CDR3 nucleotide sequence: TGTGCCAGCAGCTCTCCGACGGTCGGGACCCAGTACTTC. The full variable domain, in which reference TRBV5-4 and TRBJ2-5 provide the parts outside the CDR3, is ETGVTQSPTHLIKTRGQQVTLRCSSQSGHNTVSWYQQALGQGPQFIFQYYREEENGRGNFPPRFSGLQFPNYSSELNVNALELDDSALYLCASSSPTVGTQYFGPGTRLLVL.

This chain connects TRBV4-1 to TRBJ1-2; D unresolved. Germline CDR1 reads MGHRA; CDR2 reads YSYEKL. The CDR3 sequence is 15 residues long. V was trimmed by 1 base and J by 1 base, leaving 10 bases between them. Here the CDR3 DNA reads TGCGCCAGCAGCCAAGCGTCGGGAATTAACTATGGCTACACCTTC. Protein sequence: CASSQASGINYGYTF.

In DNA, the CDR3 is TGTGCCAGCAGTTTAGGGCAGGGTTCGAACACTGAAGCTTTCTTT. Translation: CASSLGQGSNTEAFF. The rearrangement links TRBV28 to TRBJ1-1; D is perhaps TRBD1 (5 bases). The germline CDR1 and CDR2 sequences are MDHEN and SYDVKM. CDR3 length: 15 amino acids. V was shortened by 2 bases and J by 1 base, with 11 bases between the two germline ends.

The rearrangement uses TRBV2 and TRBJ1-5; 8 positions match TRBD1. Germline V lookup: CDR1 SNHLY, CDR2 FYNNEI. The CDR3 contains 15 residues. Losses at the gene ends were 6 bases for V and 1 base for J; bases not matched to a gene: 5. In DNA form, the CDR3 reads TGTGCCAGCAGGTGGGACAGGATCAGCAATCAGCCCCAGCATTTT. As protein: CASRWDRISNQPQHF.

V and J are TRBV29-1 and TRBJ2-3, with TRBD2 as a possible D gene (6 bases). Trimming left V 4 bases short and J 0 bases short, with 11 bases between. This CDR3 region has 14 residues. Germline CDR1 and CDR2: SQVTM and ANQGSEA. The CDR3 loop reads CSVGGGTSTDTQYF. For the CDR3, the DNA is TGCAGCGTTGGGGGAGGAACTAGCACAGATACGCAGTATTTT.

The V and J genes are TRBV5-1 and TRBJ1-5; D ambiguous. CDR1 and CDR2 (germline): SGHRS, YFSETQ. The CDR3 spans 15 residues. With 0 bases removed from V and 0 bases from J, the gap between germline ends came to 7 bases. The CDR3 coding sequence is TGCGCCAGCAGCTTGGATTCACATAGCAATCAGCCCCAGCATTTT. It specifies CASSLDSHSNQPQHF. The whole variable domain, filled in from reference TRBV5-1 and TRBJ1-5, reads KAGVTQTPRYLIKTRGQQVTLSCSPISGHRSVSWYQQTPGQGLQFLFEYFSETQRNKGNFPGRFSGRQFSNSRSEMNVSTLELGDSALYLCASSLDSHSNQPQHFGDGTRLSIL.

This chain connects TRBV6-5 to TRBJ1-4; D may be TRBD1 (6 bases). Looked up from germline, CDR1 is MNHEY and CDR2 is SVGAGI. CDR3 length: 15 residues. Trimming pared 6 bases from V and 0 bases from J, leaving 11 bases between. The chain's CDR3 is CASSRTEPTNEKLFF. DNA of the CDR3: TGTGCCAGCAGCCGGACAGAACCAACTAATGAAAAACTGTTTTTT.

CDR3 nucleotide sequence: TGTGCCAGCAGCTTCTTCGGACGGGGGACCATGAACACTGAAGCTTTCTTT. Translated: CASSFFGRGTMNTEAFF. V is TRBV7-8 and J is TRBJ1-1; D possibly corresponds to TRBD1 (5 bases). There are 17 residues in the CDR3. The germline gives CDR1 SGHVS, CDR2 FQNEAQ. V dropped 3 bases and J dropped 0 bases, with 17 bases sitting between them.

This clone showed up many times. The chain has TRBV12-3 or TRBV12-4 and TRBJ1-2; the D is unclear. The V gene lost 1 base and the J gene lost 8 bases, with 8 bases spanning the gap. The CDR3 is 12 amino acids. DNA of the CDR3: TGTGCCAGCAGTTTAGAGGGTCACGGCTACACCTTC. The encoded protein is CASSLEGHGYTF.

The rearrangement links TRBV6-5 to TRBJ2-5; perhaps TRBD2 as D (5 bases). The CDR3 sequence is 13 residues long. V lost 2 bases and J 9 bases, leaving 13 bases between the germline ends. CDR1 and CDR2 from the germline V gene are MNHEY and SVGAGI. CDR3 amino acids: CASSYPPRESQYF. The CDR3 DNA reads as TGTGCCAGCAGTTACCCCCCAAGGGAGTCCCAGTACTTC.

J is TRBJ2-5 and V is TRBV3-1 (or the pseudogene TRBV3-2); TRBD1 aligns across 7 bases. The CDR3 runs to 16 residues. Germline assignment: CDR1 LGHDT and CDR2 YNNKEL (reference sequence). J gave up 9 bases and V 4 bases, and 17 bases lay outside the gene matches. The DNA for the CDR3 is TGTGCCAGCAGCCCACGCGTCGGGACAGCTCAAGGGGCCCAGTACTTC. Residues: CASSPRVGTAQGAQYF.

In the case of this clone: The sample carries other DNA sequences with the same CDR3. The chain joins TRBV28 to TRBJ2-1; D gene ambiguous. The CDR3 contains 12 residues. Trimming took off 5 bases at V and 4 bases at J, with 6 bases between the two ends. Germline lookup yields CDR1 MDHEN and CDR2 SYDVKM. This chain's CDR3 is CASSLLYNEQFF. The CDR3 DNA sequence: TGTGCCAGCAGTCTGCTGTACAATGAGCAGTTCTTC.

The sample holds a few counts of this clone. The CDR3 region has the DNA TGTGCCAGCAGTTTACGGGGGAACTCCTACGAGCAGTACTTC. The encoded protein is CASSLRGNSYEQYF. V usage is TRBV27 and J usage is TRBJ2-7; D perhaps matches TRBD2 (6 bases). CDR1 MNHEY and CDR2 SMNVEV come from the germline V gene (reference sequence). V was shortened by 2 bases and J by 0 bases, with 8 bases between the two germline ends. CDR3 size: 14 residues.

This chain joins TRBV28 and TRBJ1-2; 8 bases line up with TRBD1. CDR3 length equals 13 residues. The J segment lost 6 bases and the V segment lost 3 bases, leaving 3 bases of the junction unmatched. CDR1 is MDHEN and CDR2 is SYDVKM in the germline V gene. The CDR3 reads CASSFSGGDGYTF. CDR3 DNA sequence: TGTGCCAGCAGTTTCTCAGGGGGCGATGGCTACACCTTC.

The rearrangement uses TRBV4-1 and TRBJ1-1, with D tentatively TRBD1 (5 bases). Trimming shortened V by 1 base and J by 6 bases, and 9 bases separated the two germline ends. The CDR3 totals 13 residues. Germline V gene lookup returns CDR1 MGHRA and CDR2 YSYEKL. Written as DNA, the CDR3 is TGCGCCAGCAGCCAAGTCCAGGGCCCTGAAGCTTTCTTT. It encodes CASSQVQGPEAFF.

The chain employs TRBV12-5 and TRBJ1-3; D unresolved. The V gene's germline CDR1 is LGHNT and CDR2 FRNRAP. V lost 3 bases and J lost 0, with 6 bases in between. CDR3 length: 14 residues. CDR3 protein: CASGLRVSGNTIYF. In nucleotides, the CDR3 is TGTGCTAGTGGTTTACGGGTCTCTGGAAACACCATATATTTT.

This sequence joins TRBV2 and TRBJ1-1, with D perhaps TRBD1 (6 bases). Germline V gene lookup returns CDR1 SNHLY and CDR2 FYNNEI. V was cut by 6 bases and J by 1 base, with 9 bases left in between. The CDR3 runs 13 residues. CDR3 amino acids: CASRGHSNTEAFF. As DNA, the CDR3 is TGTGCCAGCAGGGGACACTCGAACACTGAAGCTTTCTTT.